Detailed here is one TCR beta chain. The source of the sample is a study of control samples from healthy donors and cancer patients. Clones were sequenced by immunoSEQ multiplex PCR, and TCRdb holds only the in-frame ones, with some missing. The sample has approximately 86,000 clones, around nine tenths seen once. This sequence originates from a man aged 30 to 45 in good health. The sequenced sample consisted of blood.

CDR3 nucleotides: TGCAGCCCTTGCTCAGGTAGCAATCAGCCCCAGCATTTT. Translation gives CSPCSGSNQPQHF. The J gene is TRBJ1-5, the V gene TRBV29-1; unclear D gene. From germline, CDR1 is SQVTM and CDR2 ANQGSEA. The ends were cut back, 8 bases at V and 0 bases at J, with 11 bases in the middle. CDR3 length equals 13 residues.